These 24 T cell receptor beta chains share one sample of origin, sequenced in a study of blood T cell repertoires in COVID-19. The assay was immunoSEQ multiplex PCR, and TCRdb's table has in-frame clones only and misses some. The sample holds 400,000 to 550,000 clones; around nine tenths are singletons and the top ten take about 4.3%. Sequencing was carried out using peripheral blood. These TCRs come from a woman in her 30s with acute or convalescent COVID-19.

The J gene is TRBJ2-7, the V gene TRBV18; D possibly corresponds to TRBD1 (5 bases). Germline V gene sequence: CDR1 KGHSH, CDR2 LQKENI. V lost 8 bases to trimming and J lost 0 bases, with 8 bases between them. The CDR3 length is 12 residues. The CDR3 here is CASADNSYEQYF. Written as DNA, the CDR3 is TGTGCCAGCGCGGACAACTCCTACGAGCAGTACTTC.

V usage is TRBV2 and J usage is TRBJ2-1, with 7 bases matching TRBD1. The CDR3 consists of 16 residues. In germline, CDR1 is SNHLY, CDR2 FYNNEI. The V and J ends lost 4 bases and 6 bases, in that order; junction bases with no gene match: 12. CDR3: CASSGWYQTGSNEQFF. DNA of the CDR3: TGTGCCAGCAGTGGATGGTATCAGACAGGGAGCAATGAGCAGTTCTTC.

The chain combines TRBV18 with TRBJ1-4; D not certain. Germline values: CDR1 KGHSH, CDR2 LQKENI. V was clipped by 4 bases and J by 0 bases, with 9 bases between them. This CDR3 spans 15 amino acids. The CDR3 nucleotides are TGTGCCAGCTCACTCTTGGGCGCAACTAATGAAAAACTGTTTTTT. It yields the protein CASSLLGATNEKLFF.

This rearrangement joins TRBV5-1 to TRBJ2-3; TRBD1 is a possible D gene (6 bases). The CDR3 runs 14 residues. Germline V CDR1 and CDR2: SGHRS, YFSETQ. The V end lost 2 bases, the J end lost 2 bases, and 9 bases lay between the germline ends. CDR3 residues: CASSFGQFTDTQYF. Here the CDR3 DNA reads TGCGCCAGCAGCTTCGGACAGTTCACAGATACGCAGTATTTT.

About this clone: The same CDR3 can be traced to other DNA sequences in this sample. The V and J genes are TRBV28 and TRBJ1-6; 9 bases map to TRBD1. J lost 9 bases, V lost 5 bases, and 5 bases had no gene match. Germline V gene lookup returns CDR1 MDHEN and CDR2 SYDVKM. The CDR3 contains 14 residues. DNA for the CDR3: TGTGCCAGCAGTCCGGGACAGGGCGGTTCACCCCTCCACTTT. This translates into CASSPGQGGSPLHF.

This CDR3 reads CASGPPGVDYNEQFF. Here the CDR3 DNA reads TGTGCTAGTGGTCCCCCGGGTGTGGATTACAATGAGCAGTTCTTC. V usage is TRBV12-5 and J usage is TRBJ2-1; D not resolved. Trimming took 5 bases from V and 4 from J, leaving 15 bases between them. The V gene's germline CDR1 is LGHNT and CDR2 FRNRAP. The CDR3 loop spans 15 amino acids.

This chain's CDR3 is CASSYRGATYNSPLHF. The DNA for the CDR3 is TGTGCCAGCAGTTACAGAGGAGCCACCTATAATTCACCCCTCCACTTT. J is TRBJ1-6 and V is TRBV6-5; D is uncertain. This CDR3 has 16 amino acids. Per germline, CDR1 MNHEY and CDR2 SVGAGI. V shed 2 bases and J shed 2 bases, with 10 bases lying between them.

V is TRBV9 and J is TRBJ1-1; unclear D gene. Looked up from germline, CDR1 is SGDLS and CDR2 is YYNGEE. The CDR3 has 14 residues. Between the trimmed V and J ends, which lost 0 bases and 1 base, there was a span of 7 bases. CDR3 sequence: CASSVGTENTEAFF. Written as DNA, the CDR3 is TGTGCCAGCAGCGTAGGCACAGAGAACACTGAAGCTTTCTTT.

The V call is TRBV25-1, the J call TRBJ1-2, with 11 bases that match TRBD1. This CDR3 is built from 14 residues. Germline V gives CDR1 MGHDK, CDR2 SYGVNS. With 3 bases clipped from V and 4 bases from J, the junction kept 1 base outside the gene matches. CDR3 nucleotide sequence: TGTGCCAGCAGTGAGGGGACAGGGGGCTATGGCTACACCTTC. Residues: CASSEGTGGYGYTF.

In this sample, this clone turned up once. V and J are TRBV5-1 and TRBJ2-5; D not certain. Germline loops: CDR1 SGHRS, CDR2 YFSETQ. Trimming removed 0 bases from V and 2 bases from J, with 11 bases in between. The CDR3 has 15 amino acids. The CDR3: CASSLGPVKQETQYF. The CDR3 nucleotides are TGCGCCAGCAGCTTGGGGCCAGTGAAACAAGAGACCCAGTACTTC.

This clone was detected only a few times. The CDR3: CATTPLSGEQYF. The DNA for the CDR3 is TGTGCCACCACTCCCCTTAGTGGCGAGCAGTACTTC. This sequence joins TRBV15 and TRBJ2-7; D is uncertain. CDR1 and CDR2 (germline): LNHNV, YYDKDF (reference sequence). The V end lost 7 bases, the J end lost 6 bases, and 13 bases lay between the germline ends. The CDR3 length is 12 residues.

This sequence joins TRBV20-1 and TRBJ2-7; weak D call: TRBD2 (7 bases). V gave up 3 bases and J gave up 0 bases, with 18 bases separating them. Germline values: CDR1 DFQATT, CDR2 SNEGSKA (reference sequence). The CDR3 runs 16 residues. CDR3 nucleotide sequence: TGCAGTGCTAGTTCGTCTGGCGGGGGCCTCTCCTACGAGCAGTACTTC. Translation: CSASSSGGGLSYEQYF.

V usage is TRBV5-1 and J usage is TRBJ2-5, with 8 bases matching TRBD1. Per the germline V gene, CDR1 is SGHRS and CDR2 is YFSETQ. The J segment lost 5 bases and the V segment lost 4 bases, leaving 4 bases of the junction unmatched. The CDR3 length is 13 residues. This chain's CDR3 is CASSRDRLETQYF. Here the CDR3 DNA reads TGCGCCAGCAGCCGGGACAGGCTGGAGACCCAGTACTTC.

The CDR3 DNA sequence: TGCGCCAGCAGCTTCGACGGCGGAAATTCACCCCTCCACTTT. Protein sequence: CASSFDGGNSPLHF. This chain uses TRBV5-1 with TRBJ1-6, with D unresolved. The CDR3 sequence is 14 residues long. Germline lookup yields CDR1 SGHRS and CDR2 YFSETQ. V lost 2 bases and J 7 bases, leaving 10 bases between the germline ends.

The CDR3 reads CASSLSSISDTQYF. CDR3 DNA sequence: TGTGCCAGCAGCTTAAGTAGCATATCAGATACGCAGTATTTT. This chain joins TRBV7-9 and TRBJ2-3; D gene uncertain. Trimming pared 2 bases from V and 4 bases from J, leaving 10 bases between. Germline V lookup: CDR1 SEHNR, CDR2 FQNEAQ (reference sequence). The CDR3 extends over 14 amino acids.

The CDR3 DNA reads as TGTGCCAGCAGTCTTGGCGGGGGGGCTGGTGAGCAGTTCTTC. This translates into CASSLGGGAGEQFF. V is TRBV27 and J is TRBJ2-1; 9 bases fit TRBD2. Germline CDR1 reads MNHEY; CDR2 reads SMNVEV (reference sequence). J was trimmed by 9 bases and V by 5 bases; bases with no gene match: 8. There are 14 residues in the CDR3.

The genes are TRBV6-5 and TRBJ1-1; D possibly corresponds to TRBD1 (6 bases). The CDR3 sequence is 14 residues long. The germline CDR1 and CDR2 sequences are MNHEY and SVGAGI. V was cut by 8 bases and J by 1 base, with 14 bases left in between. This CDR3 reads CASSWQGTNTEAFF. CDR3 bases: TGTGCCAGCTCGTGGCAGGGGACGAACACTGAAGCTTTCTTT.

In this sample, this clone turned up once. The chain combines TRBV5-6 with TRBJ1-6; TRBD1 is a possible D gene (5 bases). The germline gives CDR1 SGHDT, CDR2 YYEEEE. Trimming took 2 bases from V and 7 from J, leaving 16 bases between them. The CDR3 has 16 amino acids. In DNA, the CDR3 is TGTGCCAGCAGCTTTGAAGGACATCTGGAAAATTCACCCCTCCACTTT. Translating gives CASSFEGHLENSPLHF. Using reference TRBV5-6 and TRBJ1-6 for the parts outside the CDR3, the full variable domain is DAGVTQSPTHLIKTRGQQVTLRCSPKSGHDTVSWYQQALGQGPQFIFQYYEEEERQRGNFPDRFSGHQFPNYSSELNVNALLLGDSALYLCASSFEGHLENSPLHFGNGTRLTVT.

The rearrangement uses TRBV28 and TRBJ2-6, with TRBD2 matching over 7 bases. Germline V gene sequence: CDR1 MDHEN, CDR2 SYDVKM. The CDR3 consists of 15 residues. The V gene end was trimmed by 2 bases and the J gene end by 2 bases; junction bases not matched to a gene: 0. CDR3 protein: CASSLGGAGANVLTF. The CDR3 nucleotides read TGTGCCAGCAGTTTAGGGGGGGCTGGGGCCAACGTCCTGACTTTC.

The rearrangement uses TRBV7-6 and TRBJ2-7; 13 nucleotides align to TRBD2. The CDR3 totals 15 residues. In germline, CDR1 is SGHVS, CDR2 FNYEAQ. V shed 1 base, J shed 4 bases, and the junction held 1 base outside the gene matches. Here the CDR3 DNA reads TGTGCCAGCAGCTTAGGACTAGCGGGGGGTTACGAGCAGTACTTC. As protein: CASSLGLAGGYEQYF.

The CDR3 region has the DNA TGTGCCCTCTCTCCAGGGCGAACCTATGGCTACACCTTC. It encodes CALSPGRTYGYTF. V is TRBV28 and J is TRBJ1-2; the D gene is possibly TRBD1 (5 bases). The CDR3 covers 13 residues. The germline V gene has CDR1 MDHEN and CDR2 SYDVKM. V lost 11 bases and J 4 bases, leaving 17 bases between the germline ends.

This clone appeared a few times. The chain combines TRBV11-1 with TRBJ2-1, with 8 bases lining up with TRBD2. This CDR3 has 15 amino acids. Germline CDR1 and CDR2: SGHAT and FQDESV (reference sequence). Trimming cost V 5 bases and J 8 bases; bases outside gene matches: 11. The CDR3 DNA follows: TGTGCCAGCAGCCCGACGGCGGTCGGGGGGGATGAGCAGTTCTTC. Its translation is CASSPTAVGGDEQFF.

The CDR3 is CASSLQAPPVNEQFF. The DNA of the CDR3 is TGTGCCAGCAGCCTCCAGGCCCCCCCCGTGAATGAGCAGTTCTTC. V usage is TRBV5-5 and J usage is TRBJ2-1; unclear D gene. Germline V lookup: CDR1 SGHKS, CDR2 YYEKEE (reference sequence). The CDR3 is 15 residues long. V dropped 4 bases and J dropped 7 bases, with 18 bases sitting between them.

The CDR3 DNA reads as TGTGCCAGCTGCGCAGGGGGAAACTATGGCTACACCTTC. Translation gives CASCAGGNYGYTF. The chain links TRBV2 to TRBJ1-2, with 7 bases matching TRBD1. This CDR3 spans 13 amino acids. The V gene's germline CDR1 is SNHLY and CDR2 FYNNEI. After removal of 8 bases from V and 2 bases from J, the junction contained 5 bases not matched to a gene.